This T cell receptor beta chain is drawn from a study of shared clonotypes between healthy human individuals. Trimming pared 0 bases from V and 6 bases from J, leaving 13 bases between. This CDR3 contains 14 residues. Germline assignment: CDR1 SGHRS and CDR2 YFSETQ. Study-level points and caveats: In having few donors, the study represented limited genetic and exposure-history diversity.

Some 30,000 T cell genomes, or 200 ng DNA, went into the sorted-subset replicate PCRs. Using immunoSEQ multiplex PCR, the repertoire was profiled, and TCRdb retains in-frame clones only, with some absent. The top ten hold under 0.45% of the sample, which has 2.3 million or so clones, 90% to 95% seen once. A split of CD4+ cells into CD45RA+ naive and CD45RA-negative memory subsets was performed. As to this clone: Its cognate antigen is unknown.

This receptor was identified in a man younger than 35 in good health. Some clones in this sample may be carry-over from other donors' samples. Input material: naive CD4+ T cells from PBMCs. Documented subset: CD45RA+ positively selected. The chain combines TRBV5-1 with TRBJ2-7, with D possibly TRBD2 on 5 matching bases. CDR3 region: CASSLDASYSEQYF. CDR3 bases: TGCGCCAGCAGCTTGGATGCTAGCTATAGCGAGCAGTACTTC.